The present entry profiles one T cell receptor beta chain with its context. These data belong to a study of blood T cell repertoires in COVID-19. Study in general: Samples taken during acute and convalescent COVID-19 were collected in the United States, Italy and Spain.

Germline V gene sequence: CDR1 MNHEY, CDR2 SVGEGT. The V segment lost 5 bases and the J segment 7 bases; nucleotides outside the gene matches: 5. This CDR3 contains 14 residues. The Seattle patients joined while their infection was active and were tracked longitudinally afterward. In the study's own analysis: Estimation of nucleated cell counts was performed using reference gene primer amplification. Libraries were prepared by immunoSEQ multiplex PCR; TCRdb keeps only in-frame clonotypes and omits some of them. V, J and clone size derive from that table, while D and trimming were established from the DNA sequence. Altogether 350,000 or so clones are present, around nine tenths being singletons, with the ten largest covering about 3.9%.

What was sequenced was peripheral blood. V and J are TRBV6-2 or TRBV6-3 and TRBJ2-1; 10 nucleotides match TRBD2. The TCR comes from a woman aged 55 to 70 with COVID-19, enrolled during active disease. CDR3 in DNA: TGTGCCAGCAGTGTGAGCGGGGGGGCGAATGAGCAGTTCTTC. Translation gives CASSVSGGANEQFF.